This T cell receptor beta chain was retrieved from a study of regulatory T cells in long-lasting Graves disease. Turning to the study itself: Over 5 years on antithyroid drugs plus positive TSH receptor antibodies marked Graves' disease as persistent. Study conclusions and caveats: Thyroid tissue was not sampled; only peripheral blood was. Lower TCR diversity characterized persistent Graves' patients relative to newly diagnosed patients. Comparison showed that persistent patients shared more public clonotypes (about 2,800) than new patients (966).

Time point given: persistent/refractory GD, antithyroid drugs over 5 years with positive TRAb. Following extraction of RNA from PBMCs, that RNA was used to make the TCR library. This CDR3 contains 14 residues. Germline-derived CDR1 and CDR2 are MNHNS and SASEGT. The V end lost 8 bases, the J end lost 1 base, and 14 bases lay between the germline ends. HTBI primers from iRepertoire and Arm-PCR of CDR3 regions yielded the TCR beta libraries. TCRdb analysed the multiplex PCR reads with MiXCR anew, one entry per CDR3 protein. The sample has about 660,000 distinct CDR3 sequences, approximately 31% seen once. Remarks on this clonotype: Its antigen remains unidentified.

This TCR was recovered from a female donor with Graves disease. The specimen comprised peripheral blood mononuclear cells (PBMCs), sampled when the disease was refractory, from a patient treated with antithyroid drugs. J is TRBJ1-1 and V is TRBV6-1; maybe TRBD1 (5 bases). CDR3 in amino acids: CASLRPGTNTEAFF. CDR3 coding DNA: TGTGCCAGCCTACGCCCGGGGACGAACACTGAAGCTTTCTTT.